This T cell receptor (beta chain) comes out of a study of blood T cell repertoires in COVID-19. Study context: The United States, Italy and Spain supplied acute and convalescent COVID-19 samples. T cells, B-cell-depleted T cells, or PBMCs provided the cDNA or gDNA that served as material.

CDR3 length: 17 residues. CDR1 is MGHRA and CDR2 is YSYEKL in the germline V gene. The V and J ends lost 1 base and 2 bases, in that order; junction bases with no gene match: 8. Per the original methods: Amplifying reference gene primers gave estimates of nucleated cell counts. The table came from immunoSEQ multiplex PCR; TCRdb's copy has only in-frame clones and leaves some out. V, J and clone size derive from that table, while D and trimming were established from the DNA sequence. The sample includes some 45,000 clones, 85% to 90% seen only once; the top ten take roughly three fifths. This clone appeared a few times.

The chain links TRBV4-1 to TRBJ2-7; 10 bases are shared with TRBD1. The specimen was peripheral blood. The clonotype was recovered from a man aged 65 to 79 with acute or convalescent COVID-19. CDR3 in amino acids: CASSQVPGQGHAYEQYF. The DNA for the CDR3 is TGCGCCAGCAGCCAAGTCCCGGGACAGGGGCATGCCTACGAGCAGTACTTC.